This TCR beta chain was recovered during a study of blood T cell repertoires in COVID-19. Overall study context: Acute and convalescent COVID-19 specimens originated in the United States, Italy and Spain. Sources were T cells, B-cell-depleted T cells, or PBMCs; the material itself was cDNA or gDNA.

Authors' analysis steps: Reference gene primer amplification gave nucleated cell count estimates. Only in-frame clones appear in the TCRdb table, and some are missing; sequencing was by immunoSEQ multiplex PCR. That table gives V, J and clone size, and the DNA gave D and trimming. This sample has more than 200,000 clones; around nine tenths occur once, and the top ten carry under 2.5%. Trimming shortened V by 0 bases and J by 10 bases, and 19 bases separated the two germline ends. This CDR3 is 16 amino acids long. The germline CDR1 and CDR2 sequences are MGHRA and YSYEKL. The sample consisted of peripheral blood. J is TRBJ2-4 and V is TRBV4-1; tentatively, D is TRBD2 (5 bases). The sequence was obtained from a man aged 25-45 years with active or convalescent COVID-19. The CDR3: CASSQDKGSRGGIQYF. The CDR3 DNA follows: TGCGCCAGCAGCCAAGATAAAGGGTCGAGAGGAGGTATTCAGTACTTC.